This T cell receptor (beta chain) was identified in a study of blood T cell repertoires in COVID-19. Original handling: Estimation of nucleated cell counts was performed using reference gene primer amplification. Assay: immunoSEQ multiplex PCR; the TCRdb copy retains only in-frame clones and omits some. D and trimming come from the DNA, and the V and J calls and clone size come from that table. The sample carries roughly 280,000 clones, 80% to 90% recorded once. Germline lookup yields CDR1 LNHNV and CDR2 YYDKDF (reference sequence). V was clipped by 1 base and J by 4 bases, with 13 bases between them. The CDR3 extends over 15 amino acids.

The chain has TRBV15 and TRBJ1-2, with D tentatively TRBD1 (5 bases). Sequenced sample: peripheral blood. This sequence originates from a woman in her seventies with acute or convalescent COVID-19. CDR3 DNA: TGTGCCACCAGCAGAGGGACACCCAAACTCTATGGCTACACCTTC. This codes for CATSRGTPKLYGYTF.